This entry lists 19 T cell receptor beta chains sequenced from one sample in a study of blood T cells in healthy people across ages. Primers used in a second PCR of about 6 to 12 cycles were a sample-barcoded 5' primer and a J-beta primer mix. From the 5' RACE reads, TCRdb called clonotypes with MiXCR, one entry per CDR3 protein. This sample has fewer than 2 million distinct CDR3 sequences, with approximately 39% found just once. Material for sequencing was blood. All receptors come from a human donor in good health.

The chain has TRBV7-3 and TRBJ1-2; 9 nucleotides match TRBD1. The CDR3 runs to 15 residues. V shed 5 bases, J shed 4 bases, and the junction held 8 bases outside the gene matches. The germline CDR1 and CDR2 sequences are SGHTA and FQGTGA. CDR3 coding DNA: TGTGCCAGCAGCCTCCATGGACAGGGGCCCTATGGCTACACCTTC. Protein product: CASSLHGQGPYGYTF. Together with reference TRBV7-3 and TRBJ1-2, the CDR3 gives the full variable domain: GAGVSQTPSNKVTEKGKYVELRCDPISGHTALYWYRQSLGQGPEFLIYFQGTGAADDSGLPNDRFFAVRPEGSVSTLKIQRTERGDSAVYLCASSLHGQGPYGYTFGSGTRLTVV.

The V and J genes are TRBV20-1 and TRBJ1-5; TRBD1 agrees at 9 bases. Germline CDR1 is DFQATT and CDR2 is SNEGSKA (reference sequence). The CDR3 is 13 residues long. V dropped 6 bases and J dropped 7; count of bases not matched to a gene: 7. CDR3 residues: CSAQYRGPQPQHF. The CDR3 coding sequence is TGCAGTGCGCAATACAGGGGGCCCCAGCCCCAGCATTTT.

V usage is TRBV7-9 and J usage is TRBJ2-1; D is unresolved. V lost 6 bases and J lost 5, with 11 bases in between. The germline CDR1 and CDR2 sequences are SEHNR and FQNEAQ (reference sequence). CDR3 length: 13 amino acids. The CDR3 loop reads CASSRVHDNEQFF. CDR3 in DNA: TGTGCCAGCAGTCGGGTCCACGACAATGAGCAGTTCTTC.

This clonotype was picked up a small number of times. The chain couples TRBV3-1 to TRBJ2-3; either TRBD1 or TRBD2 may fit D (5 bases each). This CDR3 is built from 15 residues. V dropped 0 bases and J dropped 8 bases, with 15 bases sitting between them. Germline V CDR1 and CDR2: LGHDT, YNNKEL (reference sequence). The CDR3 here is CASSQDLGDGTTQYF. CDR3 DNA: TGTGCCAGCAGCCAAGATCTTGGGGATGGGACTACGCAGTATTTT.

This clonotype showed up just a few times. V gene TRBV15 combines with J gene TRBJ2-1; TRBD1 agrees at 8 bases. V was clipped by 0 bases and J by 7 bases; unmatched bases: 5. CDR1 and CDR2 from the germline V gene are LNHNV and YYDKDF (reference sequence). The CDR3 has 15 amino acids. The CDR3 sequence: CATSRDPGGRNEQFF. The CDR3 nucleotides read TGTGCCACCAGCAGAGACCCAGGGGGCAGGAATGAGCAGTTCTTC.

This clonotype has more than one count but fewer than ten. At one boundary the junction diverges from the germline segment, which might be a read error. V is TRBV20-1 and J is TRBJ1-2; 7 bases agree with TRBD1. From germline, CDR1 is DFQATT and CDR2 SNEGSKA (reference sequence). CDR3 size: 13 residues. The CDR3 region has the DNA TGCGGAGCGGAACAGGGGACTAACCATGGCTACACCTTC. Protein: CGAEQGTNHGYTF.

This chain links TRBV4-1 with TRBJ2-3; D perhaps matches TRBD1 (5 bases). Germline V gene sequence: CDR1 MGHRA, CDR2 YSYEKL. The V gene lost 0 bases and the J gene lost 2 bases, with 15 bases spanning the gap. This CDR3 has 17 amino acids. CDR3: CASSQDQGQGVTDTQYF. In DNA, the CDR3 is TGCGCCAGCAGCCAAGACCAAGGACAAGGGGTCACAGATACGCAGTATTTT.

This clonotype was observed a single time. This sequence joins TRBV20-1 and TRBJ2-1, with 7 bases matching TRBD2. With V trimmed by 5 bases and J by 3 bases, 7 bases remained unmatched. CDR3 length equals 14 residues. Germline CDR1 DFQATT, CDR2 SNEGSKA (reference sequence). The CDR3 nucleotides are TGCAGTGCTGTTATCGGGACTAACTACAATGAGCAGTTCTTC. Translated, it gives CSAVIGTNYNEQFF.

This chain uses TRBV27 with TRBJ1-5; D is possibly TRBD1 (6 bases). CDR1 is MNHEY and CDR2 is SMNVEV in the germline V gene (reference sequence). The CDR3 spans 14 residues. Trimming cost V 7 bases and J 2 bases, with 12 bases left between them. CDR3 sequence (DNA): TGTGCCAGCACTTACAGGGCTGGCAATCAGCCCCAGCATTTT. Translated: CASTYRAGNQPQHF.

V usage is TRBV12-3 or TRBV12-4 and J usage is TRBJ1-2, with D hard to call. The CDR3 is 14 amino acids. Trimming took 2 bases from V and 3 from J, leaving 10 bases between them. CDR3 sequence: CASSLNTLDYGYTF. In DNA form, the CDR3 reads TGTGCCAGCAGTTTAAACACCCTTGACTATGGCTACACCTTC.

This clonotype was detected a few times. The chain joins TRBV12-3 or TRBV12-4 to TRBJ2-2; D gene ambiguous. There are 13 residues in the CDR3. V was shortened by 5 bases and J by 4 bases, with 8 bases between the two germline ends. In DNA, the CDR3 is TGTGCCAGCAGTCGATCCCGCACCGGGGAGCTGTTTTTT. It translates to CASSRSRTGELFF.

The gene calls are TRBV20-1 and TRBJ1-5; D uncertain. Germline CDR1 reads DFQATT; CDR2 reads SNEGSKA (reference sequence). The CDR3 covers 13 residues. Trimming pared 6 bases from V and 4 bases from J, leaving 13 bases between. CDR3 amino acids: CSAGWSLNQPQHF. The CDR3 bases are TGCAGTGCCGGCTGGAGTCTTAATCAGCCCCAGCATTTT.

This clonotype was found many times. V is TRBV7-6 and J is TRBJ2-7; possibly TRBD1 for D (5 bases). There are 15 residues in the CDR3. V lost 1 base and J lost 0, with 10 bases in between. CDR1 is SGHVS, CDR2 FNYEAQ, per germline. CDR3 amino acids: CASSLDDGHSYEQYF. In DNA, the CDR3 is TGTGCCAGCAGCTTAGATGACGGACACTCCTACGAGCAGTACTTC.

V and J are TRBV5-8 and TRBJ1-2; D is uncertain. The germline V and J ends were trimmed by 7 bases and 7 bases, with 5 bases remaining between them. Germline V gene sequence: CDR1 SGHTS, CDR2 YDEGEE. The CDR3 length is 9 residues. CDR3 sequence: CASRFGYTF. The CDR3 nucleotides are TGTGCCAGCCGTTTTGGCTACACCTTC.

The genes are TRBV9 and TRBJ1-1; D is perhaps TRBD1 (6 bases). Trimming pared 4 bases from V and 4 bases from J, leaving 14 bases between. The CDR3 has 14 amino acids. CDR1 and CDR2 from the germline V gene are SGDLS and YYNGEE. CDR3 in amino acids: CASSSTGGSTEAFF. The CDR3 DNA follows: TGTGCCAGCAGCTCGACAGGAGGGAGCACTGAAGCTTTCTTT. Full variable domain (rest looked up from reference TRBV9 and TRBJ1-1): DSGVTQTPKHLITATGQRVTLRCSPRSGDLSVYWYQQSLDQGLQFLIQYYNGEERAKGNILERFSAQQFPDLHSELNLSSLELGDSALYFCASSSTGGSTEAFFGQGTRLTVV.

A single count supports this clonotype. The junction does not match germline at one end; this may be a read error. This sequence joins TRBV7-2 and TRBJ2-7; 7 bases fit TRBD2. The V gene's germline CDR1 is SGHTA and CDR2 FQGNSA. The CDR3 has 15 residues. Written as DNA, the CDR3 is TGTGCCAGCAGCGTTCTGGCGGGGGATTCCTACGAGCAGGACTTC. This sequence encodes CASSVLAGDSYEQDF.

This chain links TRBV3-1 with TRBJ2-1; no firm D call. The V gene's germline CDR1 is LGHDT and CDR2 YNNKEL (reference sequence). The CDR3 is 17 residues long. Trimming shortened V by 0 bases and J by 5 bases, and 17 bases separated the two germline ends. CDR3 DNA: TGTGCCAGCAGCCAAGAGATGGGCCTCGCAAGGGACAATGAGCAGTTCTTC. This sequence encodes CASSQEMGLARDNEQFF.

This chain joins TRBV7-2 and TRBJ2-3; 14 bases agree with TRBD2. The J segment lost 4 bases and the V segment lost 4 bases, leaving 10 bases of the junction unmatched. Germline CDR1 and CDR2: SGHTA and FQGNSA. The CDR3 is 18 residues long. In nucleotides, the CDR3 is TGTGCCAGCAGCTCCTACCTGACTAGCGGGGGGGCAGCAGATACGCAGTATTTT. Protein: CASSSYLTSGGAADTQYF.

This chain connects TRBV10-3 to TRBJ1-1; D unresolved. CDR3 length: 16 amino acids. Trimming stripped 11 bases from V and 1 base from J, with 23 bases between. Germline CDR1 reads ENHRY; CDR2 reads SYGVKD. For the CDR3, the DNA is TGTGCCTTGAACCGGGTTCGCCAAAGGACGAACACTGAAGCTTTCTTT. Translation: CALNRVRQRTNTEAFF.